One and the same sample provided the 20 T cell receptor beta chains below, sequenced in a study of OX40 agonist ivuxolimab in advanced cancers. Data came from immunoSEQ multiplex PCR; TCRdb stores just in-frame clones and leaves some out. Found here are about 62,000 clones, 85% of them singletons; the top ten hold more than 3%. The sequences come from CD4+ or CD8+ T cells sorted from blood, collected in a trial of the OX40 agonist ivuxolimab. Every receptor here comes from an adult with an advanced solid tumor such as melanoma, head and neck, liver or kidney cancer.

This chain links TRBV15 with TRBJ1-2; a possible D gene is TRBD1 (5 bases). Between the trimmed V and J ends, which lost 0 bases and 8 bases, there was a span of 16 bases. The germline V gene has CDR1 LNHNV and CDR2 YYDKDF (reference sequence). The CDR3 covers 15 residues. CDR3 sequence (DNA): TGTGCCACCAGCAGAGATCTGGGGCAAGGATCCGGCTACACCTTC. Its protein product is CATSRDLGQGSGYTF.

The chain carries TRBV7-6 and TRBJ1-1; D may be TRBD1 (6 bases). This CDR3 spans 17 amino acids. V was clipped by 3 bases and J by 3 bases, with 20 bases between them. CDR1 is SGHVS, CDR2 FNYEAQ, per germline. The CDR3 sequence: CASSLGQGFTPYTEAFF. The CDR3, as DNA: TGTGCCAGCAGCTTGGGCCAGGGGTTTACTCCATACACTGAAGCTTTCTTT.

This clone came up once. The gene calls are TRBV4-1 and TRBJ1-3; a weak D match, TRBD1 (6 bases). The CDR3 covers 19 residues. Germline V gives CDR1 MGHRA, CDR2 YSYEKL. Deletions cut 0 bases from V and 4 bases from J, with 22 bases between. The DNA for the CDR3 is TGCGCCAGCAGCCAAGATCCCTGGCGGCCAGGGGTTGGGGGAAACACCATATATTTT. The encoded protein is CASSQDPWRPGVGGNTIYF.

This chain links TRBV7-2 with TRBJ2-1, with 11 bases that match TRBD2. Losses at the gene ends were 1 base for V and 5 bases for J; bases not matched to a gene: 10. The germline V gene encodes CDR1 SGHTA and CDR2 FQGNSA. There are 18 residues in the CDR3. Written as DNA, the CDR3 is TGTGCCAGCAGCTTAGGTCCGTCTAGCGGGAGGAGGCACAATGAGCAGTTCTTC. Protein product: CASSLGPSSGRRHNEQFF.

The CDR3 sequence: CSVEDPGDTQYF. Here the CDR3 DNA reads TGCAGCGTTGAAGACCCCGGCGATACGCAGTATTTT. This chain links TRBV29-1 with TRBJ2-3; D is unresolved. Germline CDR1 SQVTM, CDR2 ANQGSEA. The V and J ends lost 0 bases and 6 bases respectively, with 7 bases between them. CDR3 length: 12 residues.

This clone was detected once. The rearrangement joins TRBV18 to TRBJ2-5, with 7 bases identical to TRBD1. This CDR3 has 15 residues. V trimming: 2 bases; J trimming: 5 bases; junction bases outside the gene matches: 8. Germline-derived CDR1 and CDR2 are KGHSH and LQKENI. Written as DNA, the CDR3 is TGTGCCAGCTCACCAGGAGTGGACAGGACGGAGACCCAGTACTTC. Protein: CASSPGVDRTETQYF. The full variable domain, completed using reference TRBV18 and TRBJ2-5, is NAGVMQNPRHLVRRRGQEARLRCSPMKGHSHVYWYRQLPEEGLKFMVYLQKENIIDESGMPKERFSAEFPKEGPSILRIQQVVRGDSAAYFCASSPGVDRTETQYFGPGTRLLVL.

V is TRBV19 and J is TRBJ2-3; D call uncertain. The germline CDR1 and CDR2 sequences are LNHDA and SQIVND (reference sequence). V was cut by 7 bases and J by 0 bases, with 8 bases left in between. This CDR3 contains 13 residues. This chain's CDR3 is CASKLTSTDTQYF. The CDR3 DNA is TGTGCCAGTAAGCTAACTAGCACAGATACGCAGTATTTT.

The chain has TRBV2 and TRBJ2-1; no definite D call. Germline V gene lookup returns CDR1 SNHLY and CDR2 FYNNEI. The CDR3 has 15 residues. Trimming removed 0 bases at V and 3 bases at J, with 9 bases between. The CDR3 loop is CASSEAGYVYNEQFF. CDR3 DNA sequence: TGTGCCAGCAGTGAAGCAGGGTACGTCTACAATGAGCAGTTCTTC.

The rearrangement links TRBV28 to TRBJ2-7, with a weak D call TRBD2 (5 bases). Per germline, CDR1 MDHEN and CDR2 SYDVKM. Trimming removed 11 bases at V and 2 bases at J, with 13 bases between. The CDR3 has 12 residues. The CDR3 DNA is TGTGCCTCCGGGGAAGGTCCCTACGAGCAGTACTTC. Amino acid sequence: CASGEGPYEQYF.

The chain joins TRBV7-9 to TRBJ2-3; 8 bases line up with TRBD2. J was trimmed by 6 bases and V by 5 bases; bases with no gene match: 22. CDR1 and CDR2 (germline): SEHNR, FQNEAQ (reference sequence). The CDR3 consists of 19 residues. CDR3 sequence: CASSPSAVTGGPSTDTQYF. The DNA for the CDR3 is TGTGCCAGCAGCCCCTCGGCCGTTACGGGAGGGCCTTCAACGGATACGCAGTATTTT.

J is TRBJ2-3 and V is TRBV5-5, with D possibly matching TRBD1 (5 bases). The CDR3 has 14 amino acids. The germline V and J ends were trimmed by 0 bases and 2 bases, with 7 bases remaining between them. Germline CDR1 and CDR2: SGHKS and YYEKEE (reference sequence). The CDR3 loop is CASSLGTYTDTQYF. Here the CDR3 DNA reads TGTGCCAGCAGCTTGGGGACATACACAGATACGCAGTATTTT.

With regard to this clone: The germline gene is not matched at one end of the junction; a read error may be the cause. V gene TRBV2 combines with J gene TRBJ2-5, with a tentative D call TRBD1 (6 bases). The CDR3 spans 14 residues. Germline-derived CDR1 and CDR2 are SNHLY and FYNNEI. DNA of the CDR3: TGTGCCAGCAGAGAAGGACAGTTAAAGGAGACCCAGTACTTC. Translated: CASREGQLKETQYF. Full variable domain (missing parts from reference TRBV2 and TRBJ2-5): EPEVTQTPSHQVTQMGQEVILRCVPISNHLYFYWYRQILGQKVEFLVSFYNNEISEKSEIFDDQFSVERPDGSNFTLKIRSTKLEDSAMYFCASREGQLKETQYFGPGTRLLVL.

The rearrangement uses TRBV7-2 and TRBJ2-1, with 8 bases matching TRBD2. J was trimmed by 4 bases and V by 5 bases; bases with no gene match: 4. CDR3 size: 14 residues. Looked up from germline, CDR1 is SGHTA and CDR2 is FQGNSA. In nucleotides, the CDR3 is TGTGCCAGCAGCCGGGGGGGCGTGTACAATGAGCAGTTCTTC. This translates into CASSRGGVYNEQFF.

The V call is TRBV6-5, the J call TRBJ2-2, with 8 bases fitting TRBD1. The V and J ends lost 2 bases and 4 bases, in that order; junction bases with no gene match: 6. Per germline, CDR1 MNHEY and CDR2 SVGAGI. This CDR3 comprises 16 residues. CDR3 DNA: TGTGCCAGCAGTTACAGTCAGGGGGCGGGCACCGGGGAGCTGTTTTTT. It encodes CASSYSQGAGTGELFF.

The chain recombines TRBV6-5 with TRBJ2-7, with TRBD2 identical over 8 bases. Losses at the gene ends were 9 bases for V and 6 bases for J; bases not matched to a gene: 10. Germline V gene data show CDR1 as MNHEY and CDR2 as SVGAGI. There are 13 residues in the CDR3. Here the CDR3 DNA reads TGTGCCAGTAACCCGGGACTAGATTCCGAGCAGTACTTC. It is translated as CASNPGLDSEQYF.

As DNA, the CDR3 is TGTGCCAGCTCACCACCGGACAGGACAGGGATGAACACTGAAGCTTTCTTT. This sequence encodes CASSPPDRTGMNTEAFF. This rearrangement joins TRBV18 to TRBJ1-1; 8 positions match TRBD1. The germline V gene has CDR1 KGHSH and CDR2 LQKENI. This CDR3 is 17 amino acids long. J lost 0 bases, V lost 0 bases, and 6 bases had no gene match.

This chain connects TRBV5-4 to TRBJ2-7; no firm D call. CDR3 length: 11 residues. Germline values: CDR1 SGHNT, CDR2 YYREEE (reference sequence). Trimming cost V 2 bases and J 3 bases, with 3 bases left between them. CDR3 region: CASSLVYEQYF. In DNA, the CDR3 is TGTGCCAGCAGCTTAGTCTACGAGCAGTACTTC.

Here the CDR3 reads CASSLGGGGDTYEQYF. CDR3 in DNA: TGTGCCAGCAGCTTAGGGGGAGGAGGTGACACCTACGAGCAGTACTTC. The V call is TRBV11-2, the J call TRBJ2-7; TRBD2 might be the D (6 bases). CDR3 length equals 16 residues. Germline assignment: CDR1 SGHAT and CDR2 FQNNGV. Trimming took 1 base from V and 2 from J, leaving 15 bases between them.

This sequence joins TRBV29-1 and TRBJ1-2, with a possible D match to TRBD1 (5 bases). This CDR3 contains 12 residues. Germline V gene data show CDR1 as SQVTM and CDR2 as ANQGSEA. Trimming pared 3 bases from V and 2 bases from J, leaving 7 bases between. CDR3 sequence reads: CSVDWGNYGYTF. The CDR3 DNA follows: TGCAGCGTTGACTGGGGGAACTATGGCTACACCTTC. Full variable domain (missing parts from reference TRBV29-1 and TRBJ1-2): SAVISQKPSRDICQRGTSLTIQCQVDSQVTMMFWYRQQPGQSLTLIATANQGSEATYESGFVIDKFPISRPNLTFSTLTVSNMSPEDSSIYLCSVDWGNYGYTFGSGTRLTVV.

This clone was detected once. The chain joins TRBV6-1 to TRBJ2-3; D is undetermined. Germline lookup yields CDR1 MNHNS and CDR2 SASEGT. V lost 7 bases and J 8 bases, leaving 7 bases between the germline ends. The CDR3 has 10 amino acids. This CDR3 reads CASIDGTQYF. In DNA, the CDR3 is TGTGCCAGCATAGATGGTACGCAGTATTTT.